The TCR beta chain described here comes from a study of blood T cells in healthy people across ages. Findings of the study overall: Diversity estimated from one million T cells was considered an underestimate.

PBMCs numbering at least 6.5 million were isolated per sample. Extractions gave at least 5 micrograms of total RNA per sample. This clonotype was seen repeatedly, ten times or more. Its antigen remains unidentified. PCR was performed a second time for roughly 6 to 12 cycles using a sample-barcoded 5' primer and a J-beta primer mix. Each cDNA molecule received a tag from a template-switch adaptor that had 12 random nucleotides. TCRdb processed the 5' RACE reads anew with MiXCR; each CDR3 protein has one entry. This table holds 730,000 or so distinct CDR3 sequences, roughly 43% found once. With 5 bases clipped from V and 6 bases from J, the junction kept 5 bases outside the gene matches. Germline loops: CDR1 MDHEN, CDR2 SYDVKM. The CDR3 runs 13 residues.

The sequenced sample consisted of blood. The source is a man older than 75 in good health. V and J are TRBV28 and TRBJ2-7; 9 bases align to TRBD2. CDR3: CASSTVSGSEQYF. In DNA, the CDR3 is TGTGCCAGCAGTACAGTTAGCGGGAGCGAGCAGTACTTC. Combining the CDR3 with reference TRBV28 and TRBJ2-7 gives the whole variable domain DVKVTQSSRYLVKRTGEKVFLECVQDMDHENMFWYRQDPGLGLRLIYFSYDVKMKEKGDIPEGYSVSREKKERFSLILESASTNQTSMYLCASSTVSGSEQYFGPGTRLTVT.